A selection of T cell receptor beta chains follows, all from one sample in a study of shared clonotypes between healthy human individuals. Sequencing was performed with immunoSEQ multiplex PCR; in TCRdb, only in-frame clones are kept and a portion is missing. The profile shows some 2.1 million clones, about 95% of them singletons. Sequenced material: naive CD8+ T cells sorted from blood. These receptors all come from a man aged 18 to 29 in good health. Each CDR3 is given with its conserved first and last residue. A D gene is named only where the DNA matches it firmly. The size field is filled for only some rows; it gives once, few, many or a size class.

TRBJ2-3	TRBD2	-	TRBV4-3	TGCGCCAGCAGCCAAGAGCCCCCGGGGACTAGCGGGAGTGCAGATACGCAGTATTTT	CASSQEPPGTSGSADTQYF
TRBJ2-7	-	-	TRBV7-9	TGTGCCAGCAGCGACAGGACAGTTTACGAGCAGTACTTC	CASSDRTVYEQYF
TRBJ1-1	-	once	TRBV29-1	TGCAGCGTTGAAGTTCAGGGCACTGAAGCTTTCTTT	CSVEVQGTEAFF
TRBJ2-7	-	once	TRBV2	TGTGCCAGCAGTCCTGAGACAGGCTACGAGCAGTACTTC	CASSPETGYEQYF
TRBJ2-2	-	-	TRBV2	TGTGCCAGCAGTGAAGCTCCGCCATCTTGGGGGGAGCTGTTTTTT	CASSEAPPSWGELFF
TRBJ2-7	-	-	TRBV27	TGTGCCAGCAGCCTGGGACCCACCTACGAGCAGTACTTC	CASSLGPTYEQYF
TRBJ2-1	-	-	TRBV11-2	TGTGCCAGCAGCTTAGATGAGCCTAGCGTCCCCTCCTACAATGAGCAGTTCTTC	CASSLDEPSVPSYNEQFF
TRBJ1-1	-	-	TRBV5-8	TGTGCCAGCAGCTTGGGCCAGGGTCAAAGTGAAGCTTTCTTT	CASSLGQGQSEAFF
TRBJ2-7	TRBD1	-	TRBV19	TGTGCCAGTAGCCGGGACAGCTACTACGAGCAGTACTTC	CASSRDSYYEQYF
TRBJ2-7	-	-	TRBV11-2	TGTGCCAGCAGCTTAGATGTCAGCTCCTACGAGCAGTACTTC	CASSLDVSSYEQYF
TRBJ1-2	-	-	TRBV6-5	TGTGCCAGCAGTTACGAGGGCAGGGGACTACCCGGCTACACCTTC	CASSYEGRGLPGYTF
TRBJ2-7	-	-	TRBV30	TGTGCCTGGACTCTCGACTCCTACGAGCAGTACTTC	CAWTLDSYEQYF
TRBJ2-5	TRBD1	-	TRBV4-3	TGCGCCAGCAGCCCCAACGACGCAGGGGGCAGTGCAGAGACCCAGTACTTC	CASSPNDAGGSAETQYF
TRBJ2-5	-	-	TRBV12-5	TGTGCTAGTGGTTTGGAGGGTCAAGAGACCCAGTACTTC	CASGLEGQETQYF
TRBJ2-7	TRBD1	-	TRBV7-6	TGTGCCAGCAGCCGGGACAGGGGGCCCTACGAGCAGTACTTC	CASSRDRGPYEQYF
TRBJ2-3	TRBD2	-	TRBV4-1	TGCGCCAGCAGCCAAGGCTTCCGGGGGGGGGCGAGGGTCACAGATACGCAGTATTTT	CASSQGFRGGARVTDTQYF
TRBJ2-7	-	-	TRBV20-1	TGCAGTGCTGCAAAAAACGAGCAGTACTTC	CSAAKNEQYF
TRBJ1-2	-	-	TRBV9	TGTGCCAGCAGCGGCTATGGCTACACCTTC	CASSGYGYTF
TRBJ1-1	-	-	TRBV27	TGTGCCAGCAGTTTATACGGGGGCACTGAAGCTTTCTTT	CASSLYGGTEAFF
TRBJ2-1	-	-	TRBV9	TGTGCCAGCAGTCTCTCACCCGACTATGAGCAGTTCTTC	CASSLSPDYEQFF
TRBJ2-7	-	-	TRBV5-1	TGCGCCAGCAGCTTGGAGGACACCCCGGGCTACGAGCAGTACTTC	CASSLEDTPGYEQYF